This TCR beta chain was found in a study of blood T cell repertoires in COVID-19. The overall study: Sites in the United States, Italy and Spain provided acute and convalescent COVID-19 samples. PBMCs, B-cell-depleted T cells, or T cells provided the cDNA or gDNA that made up the material.

Original data processing: Researchers report that nucleated cell counts were estimated from reference gene primer amplification. The protocol was immunoSEQ multiplex PCR, while the TCRdb copy is restricted to in-frame clones and leaves out a portion. V and J calls and clone size are copied from that table; D and trimming were computed from the DNA. This sample carries approximately 190,000 clones, around four fifths of them seen once, and the ten largest clones take 20%. This CDR3 spans 11 amino acids. V was pared by 5 bases and J by 5 bases, with 7 bases between. The germline V gene has CDR1 SNHLY and CDR2 FYNNEI.

The source is a human donor in a cohort sampled during active COVID-19. Sequencing input: peripheral blood. J is TRBJ2-7 and V is TRBV2; D is uncertain. The CDR3 DNA reads TGTGCCAGCAGTATAAGCCACGAGCAGTACTTC. Translating it yields CASSISHEQYF.